The 28 T cell receptor beta chains given below trace back to one sample, sequenced in a study of cytomegalovirus exposure and HLA in healthy donors. The primer mix had 60 Vbeta and 13 Jbeta primers. Method: immunoSEQ multiplex PCR; TCRdb's copy keeps in-frame clones and lacks some. In the table there are some 77,000 clones, approximately 79% of which are singletons. Sequencing was done on a sample of PBMCs. All receptors come from a man aged 30 to 39 in good health and CMV-seronegative.

Concerning this clone: Relative to the germline gene, one junction end is altered; a read error may explain this. The CDR3 protein is CPSSFQQDRNTEAFF. The CDR3 DNA follows: TGCCCCAGCAGCTTCCAGCAGGATAGAAACACTGAAGCTTTCTTT. V is TRBV5-1 and J is TRBJ1-1; D unresolved. This CDR3 contains 15 residues. Germline-derived CDR1 and CDR2 are SGHRS and YFSETQ.

This clone turned up a few times. The V call is TRBV19, the J call TRBJ2-3, with a possible D match to TRBD2 (6 bases). The CDR3 is 16 residues long. CDR1 LNHDA and CDR2 SQIVND come from the germline V gene (reference sequence). Trimming stripped 7 bases from V and 2 bases from J, with 19 bases between. The CDR3 reads CASTPGRERVTDTQYF. The CDR3 DNA reads TGTGCCAGTACACCTGGACGGGAGCGGGTCACAGATACGCAGTATTTT.

With respect to this clone: One end of the junction is discordant with germline, which a read error may explain. This chain joins TRBV29-1 and TRBJ1-2; D might be TRBD1 (5 bases). The CDR3 is 15 amino acids. The V gene's germline CDR1 is SQVTM and CDR2 ANQGSEA. As DNA, the CDR3 is TGCAGCGTTGAAGATCGAGGCAGGGTGACCTATGGCTACCCCTTC. This sequence encodes CSVEDRGRVTYGYPF. Filled out from reference TRBV29-1 and TRBJ1-2, the complete variable domain reads SAVISQKPSRDICQRGTSLTIQCQVDSQVTMMFWYRQQPGQSLTLIATANQGSEATYESGFVIDKFPISRPNLTFSTLTVSNMSPEDSSIYLCSVEDRGRVTYGYPFGSGTRLTVV.

The chain recombines TRBV5-1 with TRBJ2-3, with 7 bases that match TRBD1. Germline CDR1 is SGHRS and CDR2 is YFSETQ. The CDR3 is 14 amino acids. V shed 4 bases and J 1 base; nucleotides not matched to a gene: 3. CDR3 sequence: CASSLGTGTDTQYF. The CDR3 coding sequence is TGCGCCAGCAGCCTCGGGACAGGCACAGATACGCAGTATTTT.

The genes are TRBV30 and TRBJ1-2, with TRBD1 matching over 7 bases. Germline-derived CDR1 and CDR2 are GTSNPN and SVGIG (reference sequence). This CDR3 is built from 13 residues. J was trimmed by 2 bases and V by 7 bases; bases with no gene match: 7. CDR3 sequence (DNA): TGTGCCTCGCTAGACAGGGAGAACTATGGCTACACCTTC. This translates into CASLDRENYGYTF.

V is TRBV2 and J is TRBJ1-6, with TRBD1 matching 9 bases. CDR1 is SNHLY and CDR2 is FYNNEI in the germline V gene. This CDR3 comprises 16 residues. J lost 7 bases, V lost 6 bases, and 10 bases had no gene match. The CDR3 loop reads CASSLTLGQGNSPLHF. The CDR3, as DNA: TGTGCCAGCAGCCTTACCCTGGGACAGGGAAATTCACCCCTCCACTTT. The variable domain in full, with the rest retrieved from reference TRBV2 and TRBJ1-6, is EPEVTQTPSHQVTQMGQEVILRCVPISNHLYFYWYRQILGQKVEFLVSFYNNEISEKSEIFDDQFSVERPDGSNFTLKIRSTKLEDSAMYFCASSLTLGQGNSPLHFGNGTRLTVT.

The chain joins TRBV2 to TRBJ1-1, with 9 bases lining up with TRBD1. Trimming cost V 6 bases and J 0 bases; bases outside gene matches: 5. The germline V gene has CDR1 SNHLY and CDR2 FYNNEI. There are 15 residues in the CDR3. CDR3 nucleotide sequence: TGTGCCAGCAGAGCGACAGGGGGGGTGAACACTGAAGCTTTCTTT. This codes for CASRATGGVNTEAFF.

The chain joins TRBV9 to TRBJ2-2; D is perhaps TRBD2 (6 bases). Trimming pared 7 bases from V and 0 bases from J, leaving 10 bases between. Per the germline V gene, CDR1 is SGDLS and CDR2 is YYNGEE. The CDR3 is made up of 14 amino acids. The CDR3 DNA reads as TGTGCCAGCCGGAGGGCTACGAACACCGGGGAGCTGTTTTTT. This sequence encodes CASRRATNTGELFF.

This sequence joins TRBV28 and TRBJ1-2, with 8 bases fitting TRBD1. This CDR3 has 13 residues. Germline V gene data show CDR1 as MDHEN and CDR2 as SYDVKM. J lost 5 bases, V lost 7 bases, and 6 bases had no gene match. The CDR3 loop reads CASISTGDYGYTF. The CDR3 coding sequence is TGTGCCAGCATCTCGACAGGGGATTATGGCTACACCTTC.

This sequence joins TRBV6-5 and TRBJ2-1; D perhaps matches TRBD2 (7 bases). Trimming took off 2 bases at V and 8 bases at J, with 10 bases between the two ends. Germline CDR1 is MNHEY and CDR2 is SVGAGI. The CDR3 length is 13 residues. The CDR3 is CASSYRGGDEQFF. DNA for the CDR3: TGTGCCAGCAGTTACAGGGGGGGCGATGAGCAGTTCTTC.

The V gene is TRBV2, the J gene TRBJ1-1, with D maybe TRBD1 (6 bases). CDR1 is SNHLY and CDR2 is FYNNEI in the germline V gene. V was pared by 10 bases and J by 11 bases, with 23 bases between. The length of the CDR3 is 13 residues. CDR3 region: CATLNRAVPRAFF. CDR3 nucleotide sequence: TGTGCCACCTTAAACAGGGCCGTCCCCCGGGCTTTCTTT.

The chain has TRBV5-1 and TRBJ2-1; 10 bases fit TRBD1. This CDR3 spans 15 amino acids. Trimming cost V 0 bases and J 7 bases; bases outside gene matches: 4. Per the germline V gene, CDR1 is SGHRS and CDR2 is YFSETQ. As DNA, the CDR3 is TGCGCCAGCAGCTTGGAGGGACAGGGGACTAATGAGCAGTTCTTC. The encoded protein is CASSLEGQGTNEQFF.

J is TRBJ1-2 and V is TRBV27; possible D gene TRBD1, 5 bases. The germline gives CDR1 MNHEY, CDR2 SMNVEV (reference sequence). V dropped 3 bases and J dropped 4 bases, with 15 bases sitting between them. CDR3 size: 15 residues. CDR3: CASSFHERDFYGYTF. The CDR3 bases are TGTGCCAGCAGTTTCCATGAGAGGGACTTCTATGGCTACACCTTC.

This clone was seen more than once but under ten times. DNA of the CDR3: TGTGCCAGCAGCAAAGGGAGGGACAGCTACGAGCAGTACTTC. Its translation is CASSKGRDSYEQYF. The chain recombines TRBV21-1 with TRBJ2-7; no check of the table's D call, TRBD1, against the DNA was made. TRBV21-1 is an annotated pseudogene. The CDR3 length is 14 residues.

This chain connects TRBV28 to TRBJ2-5, with D unclear. This CDR3 contains 15 residues. CDR1 is MDHEN and CDR2 is SYDVKM in the germline V gene. V lost 1 base and J lost 1, with 10 bases in between. For the CDR3, the DNA is TGTGCCAGCAGTTTATATGAGGCCCCCCAAGAGACCCAGTACTTC. Protein: CASSLYEAPQETQYF.

A single count supports this clone. V and J are TRBV27 and TRBJ2-1, with TRBD1 matching over 7 bases. Germline V gives CDR1 MNHEY, CDR2 SMNVEV (reference sequence). Trimming cost V 5 bases and J 7 bases; bases outside gene matches: 5. The CDR3 consists of 13 residues. The chain's CDR3 is CASSPQGTNEQFF. For the CDR3, the DNA is TGTGCCAGCAGTCCACAGGGGACAAATGAGCAGTTCTTC.

The table lists this clone with a few counts. J is TRBJ1-2 and V is TRBV27; the D is unclear. The V end lost 5 bases, the J end lost 8 bases, and 18 bases lay between the germline ends. Germline lookup yields CDR1 MNHEY and CDR2 SMNVEV (reference sequence). The CDR3 is 14 amino acids. The CDR3 DNA sequence: TGTGCCAGCAGTCTTTCCGGAAGCGGTGGGGGCTACACCTTC. It specifies CASSLSGSGGGYTF.

The chain combines TRBV4-3 with TRBJ2-7, with TRBD1 identical over 7 bases. After removal of 5 bases from V and 1 base from J, the junction contained 5 bases not matched to a gene. The CDR3 is 14 amino acids. CDR1 is LGHNA, CDR2 YSLEER, per germline. CDR3 sequence: CASSADRVSYEQYF. For the CDR3, the DNA is TGCGCCAGCAGCGCCGACAGGGTATCCTACGAGCAGTACTTC.

In its sample, this clone was seen a few times. CDR3 sequence reads: CAWRKGRTEAFF. In DNA, the CDR3 is TGTGCCTGGAGGAAAGGGAGAACTGAAGCTTTCTTT. The chain is built from TRBV30 and TRBJ1-1, with D hard to call. V lost 3 bases and J lost 5, with 10 bases in between. The CDR3 has 12 residues. The V gene's germline CDR1 is GTSNPN and CDR2 SVGIG (reference sequence).

The CDR3 DNA sequence: TGTGCCAGCAGTGACACAGGGTCTTTGAGGGAAAAACTGTTTTTT. Translating gives CASSDTGSLREKLFF. The V call is TRBV25-1, the J call TRBJ1-4; D is perhaps TRBD1 (6 bases). Trimming shortened V by 3 bases and J by 8 bases, and 16 bases separated the two germline ends. Germline lookup yields CDR1 MGHDK and CDR2 SYGVNS. The length of the CDR3 is 15 residues.

Comment on this clone: One junction end disagrees with the germline gene, perhaps due to a read error. V usage is TRBV7-7 and J usage is TRBJ2-5; D may be TRBD2 (6 bases). The CDR3 length is 15 residues. CDR1 is SSHAT, CDR2 FNYEAQ, per germline (reference sequence). The CDR3 is CASSPTGVPQETQYF. The CDR3 nucleotides read TGTGCTAGCAGCCCCACGGGAGTCCCTCAAGAGACCCAGTACTTC.

V and J are TRBV7-9 and TRBJ1-2; unclear D gene. V was cut by 8 bases and J by 6 bases, with 13 bases left in between. CDR1 and CDR2 from the germline V gene are SEHNR and FQNEAQ (reference sequence). This CDR3 contains 12 residues. The CDR3 DNA sequence: TGTGCCAGCGACCTGGGAGGGAATGGCTACACCTTC. Encoded protein: CASDLGGNGYTF.

The chain joins TRBV5-1 to TRBJ2-7; 10 bases agree with TRBD1. CDR1 is SGHRS, CDR2 YFSETQ, per germline. Losses at the gene ends were 6 bases for V and 4 bases for J; bases not matched to a gene: 7. The CDR3 is made up of 14 amino acids. CDR3 coding DNA: TGCGCCAGCAACAGGGGGGACAGGGGATACGAGCAGTACTTC. Translated: CASNRGDRGYEQYF.

The V and J genes are TRBV9 and TRBJ2-3; 10 nucleotides match TRBD1. This CDR3 has 15 amino acids. After removal of 4 bases from V and 6 bases from J, the junction contained 8 bases not matched to a gene. Germline V gene sequence: CDR1 SGDLS, CDR2 YYNGEE. The DNA for the CDR3 is TGTGCCAGCAGCACCCGGACAGGGGGAGGGGATACGCAGTATTTT. The encoded protein is CASSTRTGGGDTQYF.

The CDR3 nucleotides are TGTGCCAGTACCTCCTTTAAGGGGACTAGTCTCTTCTTC. The encoded protein is CASTSFKGTSLFF. The rearrangement links TRBV19 to TRBJ2-1, with 8 bases matching TRBD2. CDR3 length equals 13 residues. The J segment lost 16 bases and the V segment lost 7 bases, leaving 15 bases of the junction unmatched. CDR1 LNHDA and CDR2 SQIVND come from the germline V gene (reference sequence).

This clone has a handful of counts. CDR3 sequence reads: CASSRSFGNTEAFF. CDR3 DNA: TGTGCCAGCAGCCGGAGTTTCGGGAACACTGAAGCTTTCTTT. The chain is built from TRBV5-6 and TRBJ1-1; no definite D call. CDR3 size: 14 residues. The germline V and J ends were trimmed by 4 bases and 1 base, with 11 bases remaining between them. Germline V lookup: CDR1 SGHDT, CDR2 YYEEEE.

This chain links TRBV28 with TRBJ2-7; 8 nucleotides align to TRBD1. CDR1 and CDR2 (germline): MDHEN, SYDVKM. V was pared by 8 bases and J by 3 bases, with 9 bases of the junction left unmatched. CDR3 length: 14 residues. Here the CDR3 DNA reads TGTGCCAGCGGGATCCGGACAGGGTTCTACGAGCAGTACTTC. Protein product: CASGIRTGFYEQYF.

This chain joins TRBV7-6 and TRBJ2-1; 9 bases match TRBD1. Trimming at V came to 2 bases and at J to 6 bases, leaving 5 bases not matched to a gene. The germline gives CDR1 SGHVS, CDR2 FNYEAQ. This CDR3 comprises 15 residues. The CDR3, as DNA: TGTGCCAGCAGCTTATTGGACAGGGGAGGCAATGAGCAGTTCTTC. This sequence encodes CASSLLDRGGNEQFF. Based on the CDR3 plus reference TRBV7-6 and TRBJ2-1, the full variable domain is GAGVSQSPRYKVTKRGQDVALRCDPISGHVSLYWYRQALGQGPEFLTYFNYEAQQDKSGLPNDRFSAERPEGSISTLTIQRTEQRDSAMYRCASSLLDRGGNEQFFGPGTRLTVL.